This entry is about one TCR beta chain. The antigen is undetermined. This record comes from a study of T cell responses to AZD1222 COVID-19 vaccine. Study conclusions and caveats: Donors, mostly white British, included more females; clonal diversity was possibly underestimated.

V shed 0 bases and J shed 0 bases, with 13 bases lying between them. CDR1 is LNHNV, CDR2 YYDKDF, per germline (reference sequence). The CDR3 contains 17 residues. Data came from immunoSEQ multiplex PCR; TCRdb stores just in-frame clones and leaves some out. The sample has over 150,000 clones, roughly 89% seen once. This clonotype was obtained from an adult in good health. The chain employs TRBV15 and TRBJ2-3; maybe TRBD1 (6 bases). The starting material was peripheral blood, obtained on day 0 of AZD1222 vaccination. For the CDR3, the DNA is TGTGCCACCAGCAGAGATCGAGGGACACAGAGCACAGATACGCAGTATTTT. Translation: CATSRDRGTQSTDTQYF.